These 10 T cell receptor beta chains came from one sample sequenced in a study of blood T cell repertoires in COVID-19. The table came from immunoSEQ multiplex PCR; TCRdb's copy has only in-frame clones and leaves some out. The top ten hold approximately 5.3% of the sample, which has about 350,000 clones, around 87% seen once. Sequenced sample: PBMCs or T cells enriched from blood (not recorded which). Receptor source: a woman between 25 and 40 years old who had recovered from COVID-19.

The CDR3 DNA sequence: TGTGCCAGCTCACCCAGAAACAGGGGAGGTACTGAAGCTTTCTTT. Residues: CASSPRNRGGTEAFF. The chain employs TRBV18 and TRBJ1-1, with 7 bases matching TRBD1. The trim removed 3 bases at V and 5 bases at J, leaving 9 bases unmatched. Germline V lookup: CDR1 KGHSH, CDR2 LQKENI. The CDR3 extends over 15 amino acids.

V gene TRBV24-1 combines with J gene TRBJ1-3, with 8 nucleotides matching TRBD1. This CDR3 is built from 16 residues. Trimming took 3 bases from V and 0 from J; bases not matched to a gene: 3. The germline gives CDR1 KGHDR, CDR2 SFDVKD. The CDR3, as DNA: TGTGCCACCAGTGATGGCGGGACAGGCTCTGGAAACACCATATATTTT. It translates to CATSDGGTGSGNTIYF.

With regard to this clone: A much larger clone lies a single base off, so this may be a read error. This sequence joins TRBV24-1 and TRBJ2-1; TRBD1 aligns across 9 bases. CDR1 is KGHDR and CDR2 is SFDVKD in the germline V gene. Losses at the gene ends were 7 bases for V and 4 bases for J; bases not matched to a gene: 1. There are 13 residues in the CDR3. The CDR3 DNA sequence: TGTGCCACCAGAGGGACAGGGTACAATGAGCAGTTCTTC. Translating gives CATRGTGYNEQFF.

V is TRBV6-5 and J is TRBJ1-4, with D uncertain. CDR1 is MNHEY, CDR2 SVGAGI, per germline. The CDR3 sequence is 14 residues long. Trimming removed 6 bases at V and 7 bases at J, with 15 bases between. For the CDR3, the DNA is TGTGCCAGCAGCCTGGGAGGGCGAAGTGAAAAACTGTTTTTT. Amino acids: CASSLGGRSEKLFF.

J is TRBJ2-7 and V is TRBV6-1; TRBD1 agrees at 10 bases. The CDR3 runs 15 residues. V lost 3 bases to trimming and J lost 2 bases; unmatched junction nucleotides: 4. Germline assignment: CDR1 MNHNS and CDR2 SASEGT. The CDR3 loop is CASSERTGGAYEQYF. The CDR3 region has the DNA TGTGCCAGCAGTGAGAGGACAGGGGGGGCCTACGAGCAGTACTTC.

V usage is TRBV2 and J usage is TRBJ2-7; 7 bases agree with TRBD1. CDR3 size: 16 residues. V was clipped by 6 bases and J by 3 bases; unmatched bases: 14. The V gene's germline CDR1 is SNHLY and CDR2 FYNNEI. CDR3 sequence reads: CASRLSDRALVYEQYF. DNA for the CDR3: TGTGCCAGCAGGCTAAGCGACAGGGCCCTAGTCTACGAGCAGTACTTC.

The genes are TRBV19 and TRBJ1-1, with D perhaps TRBD1 (6 bases). The CDR3 consists of 15 residues. V lost 6 bases and J lost 5, with 19 bases in between. Germline CDR1 and CDR2: LNHDA and SQIVND (reference sequence). The CDR3 DNA is TGTGCCAGTAGCGGGGGGCCGGGGAGGGGAACTGAAGCTTTCTTT. Translating gives CASSGGPGRGTEAFF.

This clone was observed a few times. V and J are TRBV4-3 and TRBJ1-5; D not resolved. Per germline, CDR1 LGHNA and CDR2 YSLEER. Trimming took 3 bases from V and 5 from J, leaving 8 bases between them. The CDR3 length is 13 residues. The CDR3 is CASSQSTHQPQHF. Written as DNA, the CDR3 is TGCGCCAGCAGCCAGAGCACGCATCAGCCCCAGCATTTT.

The genes are TRBV19 and TRBJ1-6; 8 nucleotides agree with TRBD1. Trimming removed 6 bases from V and 10 bases from J; junction bases left unmatched: 8. CDR3 size: 14 residues. From germline, CDR1 is LNHDA and CDR2 SQIVND (reference sequence). CDR3 protein: CASSPRNRGSPLHF. DNA for the CDR3: TGTGCCAGTAGCCCCCGGAACAGGGGGTCACCCCTCCACTTT. The variable domain in full, completed from reference TRBV19 and TRBJ1-6, reads DGGITQSPKYLFRKEGQNVTLSCEQNLNHDAMYWYRQDPGQGLRLIYYSQIVNDFQKGDIAEGYSVSREKKESFPLTVTSAQKNPTAFYLCASSPRNRGSPLHFGNGTRLTVT.

This chain uses TRBV11-2 with TRBJ1-4, with unresolved D. Looked up from germline, CDR1 is SGHAT and CDR2 is FQNNGV. The germline V and J ends were trimmed by 5 bases and 0 bases, with 10 bases remaining between them. This CDR3 region has 15 residues. The chain's CDR3 is CASSHYAATNEKLFF. Here the CDR3 DNA reads TGTGCCAGCAGCCATTACGCAGCAACTAATGAAAAACTGTTTTTT.